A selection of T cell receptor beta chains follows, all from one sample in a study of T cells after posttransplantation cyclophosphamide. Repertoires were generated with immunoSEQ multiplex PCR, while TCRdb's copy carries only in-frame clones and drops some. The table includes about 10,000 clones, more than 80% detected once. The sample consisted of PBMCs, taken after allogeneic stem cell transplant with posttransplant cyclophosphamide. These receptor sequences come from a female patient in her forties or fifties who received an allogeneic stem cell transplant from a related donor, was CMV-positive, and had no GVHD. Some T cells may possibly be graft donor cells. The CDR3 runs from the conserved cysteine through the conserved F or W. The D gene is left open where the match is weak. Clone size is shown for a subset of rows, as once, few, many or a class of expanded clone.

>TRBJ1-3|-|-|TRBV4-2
TGTGCCAGCAGCCAAGAGTCGGACAGCTCTGGAAACACCATATATTTT
CASSQESDSSGNTIYF
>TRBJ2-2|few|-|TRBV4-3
TGCGCCAGCAGCCAAGCGTCAGGGCGGCTGACCGGGGAGCTGTTTTTT
CASSQASGRLTGELFF
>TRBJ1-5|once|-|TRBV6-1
TGTGCCAGCAATGGGGGACGGAGGGCACCCCAGCATTTT
CASNGGRRAPQHF
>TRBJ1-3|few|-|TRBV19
TGTGCCAGTAATTCTACTCCCCCCCGTCCCACTGGAAACACCATATATTTT
CASNSTPPRPTGNTIYF
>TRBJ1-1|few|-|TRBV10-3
TGTGCCATTCGACAGGCTCTGAACACTGAAGCTTTCTTT
CAIRQALNTEAFF
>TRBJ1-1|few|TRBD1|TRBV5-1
TGCGCCAGCAGATCACTTACAGGGGGCACTGAAGCTTTCTTT
CASRSLTGGTEAFF
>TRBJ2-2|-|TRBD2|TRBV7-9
TGTGCCAGCAGCCCCGCTGCGGGGGAAAGCACCGGGGAGCTGTTTTTT
CASSPAAGESTGELFF
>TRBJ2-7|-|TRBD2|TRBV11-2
TGTGCCAGCAGCCCTCCAAGAGGACTAGCGCATTACGAGCAGTACTTC
CASSPPRGLAHYEQYF
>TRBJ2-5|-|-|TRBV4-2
TGTGCCAGCAGCCAAGATAGGATTCGTGACTTCCGGAGGGCCCAGTACTTC
CASSQDRIRDFRRAQYF
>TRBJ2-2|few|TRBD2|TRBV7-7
TGTGCTAGCAGTTCCTCGGGCGGGGGGACGAACACCGGGGAGCTGTTTTTT
CASSSSGGGTNTGELFF
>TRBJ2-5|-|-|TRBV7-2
TGTGCCAGCACCGTGAATACAGGTCAAGAGACCCAGTACTTC
CASTVNTGQETQYF
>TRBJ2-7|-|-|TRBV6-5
TGTGCCAGCAGTGGTCAGGGTAAGGGCTACGAGCAGTACTTC
CASSGQGKGYEQYF
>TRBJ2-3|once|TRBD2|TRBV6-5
TGTGCCAGCAGTTACACTAGCGGGGAGGGAGATACGCAGTATTTT
CASSYTSGEGDTQYF
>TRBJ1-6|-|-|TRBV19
TGTGCCAGTAGTACGACAGACAACAATAATTCACCCCTCCACTTT
CASSTTDNNNSPLHF
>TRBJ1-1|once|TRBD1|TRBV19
TGTGCCAGTAGCTCAACACCAGGGGACAGGGTACTCACTGAAGCTTTCTTT
CASSSTPGDRVLTEAFF
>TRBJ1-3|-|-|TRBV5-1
TGCGCCAGCAGCTTGGAAGGAACGGAGCTCTCTGGAAACACCATATATTTT
CASSLEGTELSGNTIYF
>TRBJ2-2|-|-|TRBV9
TGTGCCAGCAGCAAAGTCGGGACAAACACCGGGGAGCTGTTTTTT
CASSKVGTNTGELFF
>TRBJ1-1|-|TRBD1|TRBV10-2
TGCGCCAGCAGTGACACTCTGACAGGGGAAAGTGAAGCTTTCTTT
CASSDTLTGESEAFF
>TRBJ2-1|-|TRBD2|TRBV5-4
TGTGCCAGCAGACTAGCGGGGGGAAACCCTAAGCAGTTCTTC
CASRLAGGNPKQFF
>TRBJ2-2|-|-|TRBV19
TGTGCCAGCCTGCGGAACAGGAGTCCTGCGAACACCGGGGAGCTGTTTTTT
CASLRNRSPANTGELFF
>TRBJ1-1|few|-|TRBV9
TGTGCCAGCAGCGTAGGGGGCGGGACGGCTGAAGCTTTCTTT
CASSVGGGTAEAFF
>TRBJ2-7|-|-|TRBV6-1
TGTGCCAGCAGGCGAGGGCTAGTAGGAGGCGAGCAGTACTTC
CASRRGLVGGEQYF
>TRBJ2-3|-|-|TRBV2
TGTGCCAGCAGTGGGTTCACGGCGCAGTATTTT
CASSGFTAQYF
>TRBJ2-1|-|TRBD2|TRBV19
TGTGCCAGTAGTATACACGCGGGGGGGTCCTACAATGAGCAGTTCTTC
CASSIHAGGSYNEQFF
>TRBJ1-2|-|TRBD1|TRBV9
TGTGCCAGCAGCGTAGCTCCCGAACAGGGGTATGGCTACACCTTC
CASSVAPEQGYGYTF
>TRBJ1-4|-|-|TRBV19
TGTGCCAGTAAAACAGGGTTCTCTGCAACTAATGAAAAACTGTTTTTT
CASKTGFSATNEKLFF
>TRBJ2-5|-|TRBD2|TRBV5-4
TGTGCCAGCAGCCGGTGGCGGGAGCAAGAGACCCAGTACTTC
CASSRWREQETQYF
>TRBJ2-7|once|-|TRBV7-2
TGTGCCAGCAGCTTCTCCTTGAGCTCCTACGAGCAGTACTTC
CASSFSLSSYEQYF
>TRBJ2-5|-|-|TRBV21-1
TGTGCCAGCAGCTCACTAGCGGGGGAAGAGACCCAGTACTTC
CASSSLAGEETQYF
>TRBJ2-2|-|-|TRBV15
TGTGCCACCAGCAACAGCAGGTTTAGCACCGGGGAGCTGTTTTTT
CATSNSRFSTGELFF
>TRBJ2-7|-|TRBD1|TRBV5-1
TGCGCCAGCAGCTTCCAGGGGGCCAAAACCTCTTCCTACGAGCAGTACTTC
CASSFQGAKTSSYEQYF
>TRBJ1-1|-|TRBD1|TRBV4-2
TGTGCCAGCAGCCAAGTAATAACAGGGGTGGTCGCTGAAGCTTTCTTT
CASSQVITGVVAEAFF
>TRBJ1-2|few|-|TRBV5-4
TGTGCCAGCAGCTCCCGCAACAGGGCTAGGGAAGGGAGTCACGGCTACACCTTC
CASSSRNRAREGSHGYTF